A single sample is the source of the 2 T cell receptor beta chains below, sequenced in a study of blood T cell repertoires in COVID-19. The protocol was immunoSEQ multiplex PCR, while the TCRdb copy is restricted to in-frame clones and leaves out a portion. The repertoire holds some 160,000 clones, with approximately 81% as singletons. Specimen: PBMCs or T cells enriched from blood (not recorded which). Source of these receptors: a woman aged 50 to 65 who had recovered from COVID-19.

CDR3 protein: CASSKTGTRVGDYGYTF. CDR3 sequence (DNA): TGTGCCAGCAGTAAGACCGGGACACGGGTCGGGGACTATGGCTACACCTTC. The chain employs TRBV6-2 or TRBV6-3 and TRBJ1-2; tentative D call: TRBD1 (6 bases). The CDR3 is 17 residues long. Per the germline V gene, CDR1 is MNHEY and CDR2 is SVGEGT. V was trimmed by 5 bases and J by 3 bases, leaving 22 bases between them.

The chain is built from TRBV5-1 and TRBJ2-2, with D perhaps matching TRBD2 (5 bases). The CDR3 loop spans 14 amino acids. Looked up from germline, CDR1 is SGHRS and CDR2 is YFSETQ. V gave up 0 bases and J gave up 4 bases, with 7 bases separating them. CDR3 sequence reads: CASSLGAGTGELFF. The CDR3 DNA follows: TGCGCCAGCAGCTTGGGGGCGGGCACCGGGGAGCTGTTTTTT.